This T cell receptor beta chain is drawn from a study of CXCR3-negative and CXCR3-positive naive CD8 T cells. The TRB cDNA libraries were prepared by 5' RACE with UMI labels. With the 5' RACE reads reprocessed, TCRdb shows one record per CDR3 protein and no DNA. The sample includes some 48,000 distinct CDR3 sequences. Notes on the study in general: Naive cells with CXCR3 showed TRB CDR3s that were more hydrophobic than those in CXCR3-negative naive cells. Diversity ran similarly high across both naive subsets but far lower in memory CD8+ cells.

On this clonotype itself: Antigen unknown.

This CDR3 has 13 residues. Germline CDR1 SQVTM, CDR2 ANQGSEA. The chain uses TRBV29-1 and TRBJ2-1; the D gene TCRdb calls, TRBD2, cannot be checked with no DNA. This TCR derives from a human donor in good health. Some clones in this sample may be carry-over from other donors' samples. The specimen sequenced was naive CXCR3- CD8+ T cells from blood. Subset denoted: CD45RO-CCR7+CD27+CD95- naive CD8+ T cells lacking CXCR3 (TNR3-). CDR3: CSVVAGGYNEQFF.